One sample yielded the 16 T cell receptor beta chains listed below, sequenced in a study of identical twins listed by TCRdb under 2016. Library construction relied on 5' RACE. The reads were generated on an Illumina HiSeq 2000. The public reads were quality trimmed at Q25 with fastp and then assembled into clones with MiXCR by TCRdb, keeping productive beta chains. Each CDR3 protein appears once, grouped with its most common genes and DNA. Within this sample are hundreds of thousands of distinct CDR3 sequences, with about 12% of them counted one time only. The ten biggest clones cover 7.2% of the sample. This sample was also put to use in a study of yellow fever vaccine responses in identical twins.

Material: CD8+ T cells sorted from blood. The receptor set was obtained from a woman in her late teens or twenties in good health.

This chain links TRBV7-8 with TRBJ2-3, with TRBD2 identical over 7 bases. From germline, CDR1 is SGHVS and CDR2 FQNEAQ. The trim removed 5 bases at V and 6 bases at J, leaving 5 bases unmatched. The CDR3 is 13 residues long. DNA of the CDR3: TGTGCCAGCAGCCTGATGGGGGGGGATACGCAGTATTTT. It codes for CASSLMGGDTQYF. Full variable domain (missing parts from reference TRBV7-8 and TRBJ2-3): GAGVSQSPRYKVAKRGQDVALRCDPISGHVSLFWYQQALGQGPEFLTYFQNEAQLDKSGLPSDRFFAERPEGSVSTLKIQRTQQEDSAVYLCASSLMGGDTQYFGPGTRLTVL.

About this clonotype: Its ends do not fully match the called genes, so a read error is possible. The chain recombines TRBV3-1 with TRBJ1-2; D uncertain. Germline lookup yields CDR1 LGHDT and CDR2 YNNKEL (reference sequence). CDR3 length equals 15 residues. CDR3 sequence reads: CACSQDFGGNYGYTF. The DNA of the CDR3 is TGTGCCTGCAGCCAAGATTTTGGCGGGAACTATGGCTACACCTTC.

This clonotype has a handful of counts. The chain is built from TRBV27 and TRBJ2-3; 7 bases are a match to TRBD1. The CDR3 extends over 14 amino acids. With 4 bases clipped from V and 4 bases from J, the junction kept 5 bases outside the gene matches. The V gene's germline CDR1 is MNHEY and CDR2 SMNVEV (reference sequence). For the CDR3, the DNA is TGTGCCAGCAGTTCGAGGGGGCGTCCAGATACGCAGTATTTT. Translating gives CASSSRGRPDTQYF.

The V gene is TRBV24-1, the J gene TRBJ1-5, with D perhaps TRBD1 (5 bases). Germline V gene data show CDR1 as KGHDR and CDR2 as SFDVKD. The CDR3 has 13 residues. Trimming pared 4 bases from V and 5 bases from J, leaving 8 bases between. The CDR3 sequence is CATSDGGDQPQHF. DNA for the CDR3: TGTGCCACCAGTGACGGGGGGGATCAGCCCCAGCATTTT.

A few counts support this clonotype. The gene calls are TRBV4-2 and TRBJ2-5, with TRBD2 identical over 9 bases. Looked up from germline, CDR1 is LGHNA and CDR2 is YNFKEQ. V lost 3 bases to trimming and J lost 5 bases; unmatched junction nucleotides: 10. The CDR3 is 16 amino acids. This chain's CDR3 is CASSHKAGGVGETQYF. CDR3 nucleotide sequence: TGTGCCAGCAGCCATAAAGCGGGGGGAGTTGGTGAGACCCAGTACTTC.

The chain employs TRBV6-2 or TRBV6-3 and TRBJ2-7, with TRBD2 identical over 7 bases. Looked up from germline, CDR1 is MNHEY and CDR2 is SVGEGT. CDR3 length: 13 amino acids. The V segment lost 2 bases and the J segment 4 bases; nucleotides outside the gene matches: 2. CDR3 coding DNA: TGTGCCAGCAGTTACGGGGGGGAGTACGAGCAGTACGTC. Translation: CASSYGGEYEQYV.

In this sample, this clonotype turned up a few times. This chain links TRBV28 with TRBJ2-7; possibly TRBD2 for D (6 bases). Germline V gene sequence: CDR1 MDHEN, CDR2 SYDVKM. Deletions cut 6 bases from V and 9 bases from J, with 21 bases between. This CDR3 spans 14 amino acids. CDR3 sequence reads: CASSPSGLQPGQYF. The CDR3 nucleotides are TGTGCCAGCAGCCCCTCGGGACTCCAACCAGGGCAGTACTTC.

V gene TRBV12-3 or TRBV12-4 combines with J gene TRBJ1-2, with 8 positions matching TRBD1. Trimming at V came to 6 bases and at J to 7 bases, leaving 13 bases not matched to a gene. The CDR3 is 15 amino acids. The CDR3 coding sequence is TGTGCCAGCAGCCCCGTAGGCAGGGGGCTTGGTGGCTACACCTTC. This sequence encodes CASSPVGRGLGGYTF.

This clonotype was counted a few times. The chain recombines TRBV28 with TRBJ2-7, with 9 bases that match TRBD1. After removal of 3 bases from V and 2 bases from J, the junction contained 5 bases not matched to a gene. The CDR3 is 15 residues long. CDR1 MDHEN and CDR2 SYDVKM come from the germline V gene. CDR3 DNA sequence: TGTGCCAGCAGTTTTGGACAGGGGTCCGCCTACGAGCAGTACTTC. Protein product: CASSFGQGSAYEQYF.

This clonotype was counted at least ten times. CDR3 amino acids: CASSLIGANVLTF. CDR3 DNA: TGTGCCAGCAGTTTAATTGGGGCCAACGTCCTGACTTTC. J is TRBJ2-6 and V is TRBV27, with D unresolved. V lost 2 bases to trimming and J lost 3 bases, with 2 bases between them. The germline V gene has CDR1 MNHEY and CDR2 SMNVEV (reference sequence). The length of the CDR3 is 13 residues.

The chain is built from TRBV27 and TRBJ2-5; D is perhaps TRBD2 (5 bases). V dropped 3 bases and J dropped 5 bases, with 13 bases sitting between them. The germline gives CDR1 MNHEY, CDR2 SMNVEV (reference sequence). This CDR3 is built from 14 residues. The CDR3 reads CASSFVGSAETQYF. In nucleotides, the CDR3 is TGTGCCAGCAGTTTTGTAGGGAGTGCGGAGACCCAGTACTTC.

The chain carries TRBV7-8 and TRBJ2-7; 8 nucleotides agree with TRBD1. The V gene end was trimmed by 4 bases and the J gene end by 4 bases; junction bases not matched to a gene: 6. Germline V lookup: CDR1 SGHVS, CDR2 FQNEAQ. The CDR3 is 14 amino acids. In nucleotides, the CDR3 is TGTGCCAGCAGCTACACGACAGGGGAATACGAGCAGTACTTC. It codes for CASSYTTGEYEQYF.

The sample holds many counts of this clonotype. The chain recombines TRBV20-1 with TRBJ2-7, with D possibly TRBD2 on 6 matching bases. Trimming removed 3 bases from V and 1 base from J, with 10 bases in between. Germline-derived CDR1 and CDR2 are DFQATT and SNEGSKA (reference sequence). CDR3 length: 13 amino acids. As DNA, the CDR3 is TGCAGTGCTAGGAAGACTAGTTCCTACGAGCAGTACGTC. Its protein product is CSARKTSSYEQYV.

This chain joins TRBV21-1 and TRBJ2-7; the listed D gene, TRBD1, was not tested against the DNA. TRBV21-1 is labeled a pseudogene. CDR3 size: 14 residues. CDR3 region: CASSLGQGADEQYV. In DNA form, the CDR3 reads TGTGCCAGCAGCTTGGGACAGGGGGCGGACGAGCAGTACGTC.

This clonotype appeared many times. The chain combines TRBV6-4 with TRBJ1-1; D unclear. This CDR3 spans 13 amino acids. V shed 2 bases and J shed 3 bases, with 7 bases lying between them. The germline gives CDR1 MRHNA, CDR2 SNTAGT. CDR3 amino acids: CASSDREHTEAFF. Here the CDR3 DNA reads TGTGCCAGCAGTGACAGGGAGCACACTGAAGCTTTCTTT.

This clonotype has more than one count but fewer than ten. The CDR3 spells CASSRQGVATDTQYF. DNA for the CDR3: TGTGCCAGCAGTCGTCAGGGGGTCGCCACAGATACGCAGTATTTT. The V gene is TRBV13, the J gene TRBJ2-3; the match to TRBD1 covers 7 bases. The trim removed 6 bases at V and 2 bases at J, leaving 8 bases unmatched. Germline V gene sequence: CDR1 PRHDT, CDR2 FYEKMQ (reference sequence). The CDR3 covers 15 residues.